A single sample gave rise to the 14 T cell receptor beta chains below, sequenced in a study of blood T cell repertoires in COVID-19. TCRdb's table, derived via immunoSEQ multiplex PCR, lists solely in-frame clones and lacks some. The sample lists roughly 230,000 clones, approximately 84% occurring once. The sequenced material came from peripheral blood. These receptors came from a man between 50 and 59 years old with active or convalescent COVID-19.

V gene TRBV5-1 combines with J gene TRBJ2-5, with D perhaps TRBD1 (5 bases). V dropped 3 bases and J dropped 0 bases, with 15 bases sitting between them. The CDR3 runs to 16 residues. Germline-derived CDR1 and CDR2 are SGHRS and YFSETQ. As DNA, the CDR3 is TGCGCCAGCAGCTCCACCCGACAGAGGTACCAAGAGACCCAGTACTTC. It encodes CASSSTRQRYQETQYF. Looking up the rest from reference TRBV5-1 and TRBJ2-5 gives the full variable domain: KAGVTQTPRYLIKTRGQQVTLSCSPISGHRSVSWYQQTPGQGLQFLFEYFSETQRNKGNFPGRFSGRQFSNSRSEMNVSTLELGDSALYLCASSSTRQRYQETQYFGPGTRLLVL.

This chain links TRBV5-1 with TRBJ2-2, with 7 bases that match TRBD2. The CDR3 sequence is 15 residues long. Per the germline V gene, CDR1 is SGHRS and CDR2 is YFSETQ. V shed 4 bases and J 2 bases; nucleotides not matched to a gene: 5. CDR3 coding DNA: TGCGCCAGCAGCCAAAGGGACTACAACACCGGGGAGCTGTTTTTT. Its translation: CASSQRDYNTGELFF.

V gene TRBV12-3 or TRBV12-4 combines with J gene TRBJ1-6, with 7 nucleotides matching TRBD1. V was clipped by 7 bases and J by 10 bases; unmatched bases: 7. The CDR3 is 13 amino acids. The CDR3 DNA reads TGTGCCAGCACTCGAGGGGGCCGGTCACCCCTCCACTTT. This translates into CASTRGGRSPLHF.

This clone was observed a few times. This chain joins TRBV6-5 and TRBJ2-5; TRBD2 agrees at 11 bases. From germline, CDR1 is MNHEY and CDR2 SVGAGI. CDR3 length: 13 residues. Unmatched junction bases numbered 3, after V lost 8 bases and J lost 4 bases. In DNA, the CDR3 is TGTGCCAGCTCCCTAGCGGGGGGAGAGACCCAGTACTTC. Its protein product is CASSLAGGETQYF.

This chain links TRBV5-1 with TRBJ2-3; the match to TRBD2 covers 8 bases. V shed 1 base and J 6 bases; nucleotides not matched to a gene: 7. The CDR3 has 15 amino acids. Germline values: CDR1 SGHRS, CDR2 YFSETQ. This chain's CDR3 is CASSLFSGGKDTQYF. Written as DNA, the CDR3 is TGCGCCAGCAGCTTGTTCAGCGGGGGCAAGGATACGCAGTATTTT.

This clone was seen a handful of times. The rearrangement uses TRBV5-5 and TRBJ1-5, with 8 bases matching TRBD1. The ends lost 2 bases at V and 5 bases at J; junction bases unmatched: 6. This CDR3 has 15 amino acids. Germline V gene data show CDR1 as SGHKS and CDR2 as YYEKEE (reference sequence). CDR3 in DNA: TGTGCCAGCAGCTTACAGGGGGAGTGGGATCAGCCCCAGCATTTT. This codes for CASSLQGEWDQPQHF.

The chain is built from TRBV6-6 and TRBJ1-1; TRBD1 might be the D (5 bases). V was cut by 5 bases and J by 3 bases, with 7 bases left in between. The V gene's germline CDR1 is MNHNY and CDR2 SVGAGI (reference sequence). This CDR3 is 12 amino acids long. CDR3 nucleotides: TGTGCCAGCAGTCTGACAGACACTGAAGCTTTCTTT. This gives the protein CASSLTDTEAFF.

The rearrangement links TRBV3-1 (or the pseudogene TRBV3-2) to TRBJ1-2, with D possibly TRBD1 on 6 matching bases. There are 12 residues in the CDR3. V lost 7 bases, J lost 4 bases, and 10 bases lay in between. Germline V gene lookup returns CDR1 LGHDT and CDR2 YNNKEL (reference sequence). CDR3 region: CASTSGAYGYTF. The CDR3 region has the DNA TGTGCCAGCACATCAGGGGCCTATGGCTACACCTTC.

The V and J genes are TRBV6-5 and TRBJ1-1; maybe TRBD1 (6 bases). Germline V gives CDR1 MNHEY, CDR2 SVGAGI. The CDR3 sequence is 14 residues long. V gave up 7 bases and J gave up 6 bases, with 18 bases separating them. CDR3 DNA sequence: TGTGCCAGCACCAGAACAGGGACCACGCCTGAAGCTTTCTTT. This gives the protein CASTRTGTTPEAFF.

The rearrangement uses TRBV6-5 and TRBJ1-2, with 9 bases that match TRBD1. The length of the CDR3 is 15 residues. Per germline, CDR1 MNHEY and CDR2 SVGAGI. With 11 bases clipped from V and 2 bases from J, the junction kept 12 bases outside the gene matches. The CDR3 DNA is TGTGCCCTATCGGACAGGGGTGAGGCAAACTATGGCTACACCTTC. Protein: CALSDRGEANYGYTF.

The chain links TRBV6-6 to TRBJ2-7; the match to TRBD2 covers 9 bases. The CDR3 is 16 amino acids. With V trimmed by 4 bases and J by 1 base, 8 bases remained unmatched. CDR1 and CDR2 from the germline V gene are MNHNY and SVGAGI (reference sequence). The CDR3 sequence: CASSSSSGASSYEQYF. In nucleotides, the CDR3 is TGTGCCAGCAGTTCCTCTAGCGGGGCTTCTTCCTACGAGCAGTACTTC.

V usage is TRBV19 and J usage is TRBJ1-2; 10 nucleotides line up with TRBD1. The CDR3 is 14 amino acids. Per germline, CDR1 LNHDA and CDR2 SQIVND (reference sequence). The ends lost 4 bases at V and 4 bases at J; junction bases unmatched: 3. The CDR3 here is CASSTRTGGYGYTF. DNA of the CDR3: TGTGCCAGTAGTACCCGGACAGGGGGCTATGGCTACACCTTC.

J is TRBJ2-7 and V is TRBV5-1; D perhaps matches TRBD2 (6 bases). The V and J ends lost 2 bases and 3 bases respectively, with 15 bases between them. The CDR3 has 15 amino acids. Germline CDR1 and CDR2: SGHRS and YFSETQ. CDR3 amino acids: CASSFSGTSSYEQYF. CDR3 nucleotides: TGCGCCAGCAGCTTCTCCGGGACTTCAAGCTACGAGCAGTACTTC.

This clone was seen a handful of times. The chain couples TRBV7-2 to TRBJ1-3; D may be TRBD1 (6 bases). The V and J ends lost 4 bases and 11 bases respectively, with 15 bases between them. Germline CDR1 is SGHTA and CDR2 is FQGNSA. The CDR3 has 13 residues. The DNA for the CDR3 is TGTGCCAGCAGCTACCGAGGGGGTATCGCCATATATTTT. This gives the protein CASSYRGGIAIYF.